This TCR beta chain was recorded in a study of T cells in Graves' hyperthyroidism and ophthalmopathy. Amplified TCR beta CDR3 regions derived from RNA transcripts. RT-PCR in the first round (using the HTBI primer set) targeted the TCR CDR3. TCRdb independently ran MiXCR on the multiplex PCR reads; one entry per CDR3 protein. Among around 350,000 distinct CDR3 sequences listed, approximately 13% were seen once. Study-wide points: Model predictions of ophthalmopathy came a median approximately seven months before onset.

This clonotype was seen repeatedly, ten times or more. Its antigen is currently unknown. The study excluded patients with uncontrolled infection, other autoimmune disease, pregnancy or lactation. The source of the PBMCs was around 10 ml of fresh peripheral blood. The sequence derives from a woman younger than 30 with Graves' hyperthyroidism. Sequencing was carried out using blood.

The CDR3 coding sequence is TGTGCCAGCAGCGTAGAAATGACTAGCATTCACGAGCAGTACTTC. This codes for CASSVEMTSIHEQYF. The chain couples TRBV9 to TRBJ2-7; 7 bases are a match to TRBD2. The CDR3 length is 15 residues. V was pared by 0 bases and J by 5 bases, with 8 bases of the junction left unmatched. Per the germline V gene, CDR1 is SGDLS and CDR2 is YYNGEE. The full variable domain, completed using reference TRBV9 and TRBJ2-7, is DSGVTQTPKHLITATGQRVTLRCSPRSGDLSVYWYQQSLDQGLQFLIQYYNGEERAKGNILERFSAQQFPDLHSELNLSSLELGDSALYFCASSVEMTSIHEQYFGPGTRLTVT.